What follows are 20 T cell receptor beta chains derived from one specimen sequenced in a study of CD8+ T cells in alopecia areata. As the sequencing template, cDNA was produced by extracting RNA and reverse transcribing it. Repertoires were generated with immunoSEQ multiplex PCR, while TCRdb's copy carries only in-frame clones and drops some. The sample carries roughly 120,000 clones, 55% to 70% recorded once. The specimen sequenced was CD4+ T cells sorted from blood. The receptors here all came from a human donor in good health.

J is TRBJ2-1 and V is TRBV6-1; D remains unclear. Germline loops: CDR1 MNHNS, CDR2 SASEGT. This CDR3 contains 14 residues. Trimming shortened V by 6 bases and J by 8 bases, and 17 bases separated the two germline ends. CDR3 protein: CASSQPGPWHEQFF. CDR3 DNA: TGTGCCAGCAGCCAACCCGGGCCTTGGCATGAGCAGTTCTTC.

The chain links TRBV18 to TRBJ2-3; D is undetermined. V lost 3 bases and J lost 6, with 10 bases in between. The CDR3 has 13 amino acids. Germline lookup yields CDR1 KGHSH and CDR2 LQKENI. The CDR3, as DNA: TGTGCCAGCTCACCGTTAACGATTGATACGCAGTATTTT. Protein sequence: CASSPLTIDTQYF.

The chain is built from TRBV4-1 and TRBJ1-5, with unresolved D. From germline, CDR1 is MGHRA and CDR2 YSYEKL. Trimming left V 0 bases short and J 10 bases short, with 10 bases between. The CDR3 loop spans 13 amino acids. The CDR3 loop is CASSQDEDRPQHF. The DNA of the CDR3 is TGCGCCAGCAGCCAAGACGAGGATCGCCCCCAGCATTTT.

This clone has only a few counts. V gene TRBV2 combines with J gene TRBJ1-1, with D possibly being TRBD1 (6 bases). Per the germline V gene, CDR1 is SNHLY and CDR2 is FYNNEI. The length of the CDR3 is 15 residues. With 6 bases removed from V and 1 base from J, the gap between germline ends came to 15 bases. In DNA form, the CDR3 reads TGTGCCAGCAGAGGCGGGGGGACAACGAACACTGAAGCTTTCTTT. As protein: CASRGGGTTNTEAFF.

The chain has TRBV30 and TRBJ1-1, with 9 bases fitting TRBD1. There are 13 residues in the CDR3. Germline V gene sequence: CDR1 GTSNPN, CDR2 SVGIG (reference sequence). Trimming removed 4 bases from V and 5 bases from J; junction bases left unmatched: 5. The CDR3 reads CAWNGDRATEAFF. The CDR3, as DNA: TGTGCCTGGAACGGGGACAGGGCGACTGAAGCTTTCTTT.

The rearrangement uses TRBV29-1 and TRBJ2-2; D may be TRBD1 (5 bases). Trimming stripped 7 bases from V and 3 bases from J, with 9 bases between. The CDR3 loop spans 12 amino acids. Germline CDR1 SQVTM, CDR2 ANQGSEA. The CDR3 loop is CSAETDTGELFF. CDR3 DNA: TGCAGCGCCGAGACAGACACCGGGGAGCTGTTTTTT.

The V gene is TRBV6-6, the J gene TRBJ1-6; D possibly corresponds to TRBD1 (5 bases). Germline V gene lookup returns CDR1 MNHNY and CDR2 SVGAGI (reference sequence). The V end lost 0 bases, the J end lost 11 bases, and 11 bases lay between the germline ends. The CDR3 covers 14 residues. The CDR3: CASSYSDSGPPLHF. Written as DNA, the CDR3 is TGTGCCAGCAGTTACTCCGACAGTGGTCCACCCCTCCACTTT.

This chain links TRBV5-4 with TRBJ1-4; no definite D call. The CDR3 is 15 residues long. Germline V lookup: CDR1 SGHNT, CDR2 YYREEE (reference sequence). V was pared by 2 bases and J by 4 bases, with 12 bases between. CDR3 sequence: CASSFNRALNEKLFF. DNA for the CDR3: TGTGCCAGCAGCTTTAACAGAGCCCTTAATGAAAAACTGTTTTTT. Filled out from reference TRBV5-4 and TRBJ1-4, the complete variable domain reads ETGVTQSPTHLIKTRGQQVTLRCSSQSGHNTVSWYQQALGQGPQFIFQYYREEENGRGNFPPRFSGLQFPNYSSELNVNALELDDSALYLCASSFNRALNEKLFFGSGTQLSVL.

The table lists this clone with a few counts. V usage is TRBV14 and J usage is TRBJ1-3; the D is unclear. Trimming took 6 bases from V and 0 from J, leaving 9 bases between them. CDR3 length: 14 residues. Looked up from germline, CDR1 is SGHDN and CDR2 is FVKESK. The DNA for the CDR3 is TGTGCCAGCAGACCCGGTCCCTCTGGAAACACCATATATTTT. Translation: CASRPGPSGNTIYF.

This clone appeared a few times. The CDR3 sequence is CSAGTLNTEAFF. As DNA, the CDR3 is TGCAGCGCAGGGACGTTGAACACTGAAGCTTTCTTT. The genes are TRBV29-1 and TRBJ1-1; TRBD1 is a possible D gene (5 bases). Trimming left V 7 bases short and J 0 bases short, with 9 bases between. Germline V CDR1 and CDR2: SQVTM, ANQGSEA. The CDR3 contains 12 residues.

This clone was seen more than once but under ten times. The chain joins TRBV7-8 to TRBJ2-2, with TRBD1 as a possible D gene (6 bases). The ends were cut back, 5 bases at V and 10 bases at J, with 14 bases in the middle. CDR3 length: 13 amino acids. Germline CDR1 is SGHVS and CDR2 is FQNEAQ. The CDR3 sequence is CASSMNPGQELFF. The DNA of the CDR3 is TGTGCCAGCAGCATGAATCCGGGACAGGAGCTGTTTTTT.

V is TRBV30 and J is TRBJ1-5; TRBD1 is a possible D gene (5 bases). V lost 3 bases, J lost 6 bases, and 15 bases lay in between. The CDR3 extends over 14 amino acids. Per the germline V gene, CDR1 is GTSNPN and CDR2 is SVGIG (reference sequence). CDR3 loop: CAWRLTVVGQPQHF. The CDR3 region has the DNA TGTGCCTGGAGGCTGACAGTAGTAGGTCAGCCCCAGCATTTT.

This chain links TRBV5-4 with TRBJ2-7, with 9 bases fitting TRBD1. Germline V gene sequence: CDR1 SGHNT, CDR2 YYREEE (reference sequence). After removal of 4 bases from V and 3 bases from J, the junction contained 8 bases not matched to a gene. The CDR3 sequence is 15 residues long. This CDR3 is CASSPRRTGVYEQYF. As DNA, the CDR3 is TGTGCCAGCAGCCCTAGGCGGACAGGGGTCTACGAGCAGTACTTC.

This clone was observed a single time. The V call is TRBV6-5, the J call TRBJ2-4; D remains ambiguous. Germline loops: CDR1 MNHEY, CDR2 SVGAGI. The CDR3 is 14 amino acids. The V end was cut by 6 bases, the J end by 5 bases, with 14 bases between. The CDR3 DNA reads as TGTGCCAGCAGCCCCGCGGCGCTGGAAAACATTCAGTACTTC. Amino acid sequence: CASSPAALENIQYF.

CDR3 in DNA: TGTGCCAGCAGTTTAGCCCGGGGCACTGAAGCTTTCTTT. Translating gives CASSLARGTEAFF. The V call is TRBV27, the J call TRBJ1-1; D is undetermined. Trimming cost V 2 bases and J 4 bases, with 8 bases left between them. Germline-derived CDR1 and CDR2 are MNHEY and SMNVEV (reference sequence). CDR3 length equals 13 residues.

This clone has just a few counts. The chain couples TRBV4-1 to TRBJ1-2; tentatively, D is TRBD1 (6 bases). Trimming removed 1 base from V and 6 bases from J, with 15 bases in between. Germline CDR1 MGHRA, CDR2 YSYEKL. The CDR3 extends over 15 amino acids. The CDR3 loop is CASSQVDRRLDGYTF. CDR3 coding DNA: TGCGCCAGCAGCCAAGTGGACAGACGACTTGATGGCTACACCTTC.

This clone occurred once. The chain recombines TRBV27 with TRBJ1-6; TRBD1 might be the D (6 bases). The germline V gene encodes CDR1 MNHEY and CDR2 SMNVEV (reference sequence). This CDR3 comprises 15 residues. V was cut by 5 bases and J by 4 bases, with 12 bases left in between. CDR3 in amino acids: CASSPRGQYNSPLHF. In nucleotides, the CDR3 is TGTGCCAGCAGTCCCCGAGGACAGTATAATTCACCCCTCCACTTT.

CDR3 sequence: CASSLGGQSGDNEQFF. The CDR3 region has the DNA TGCGCCAGCAGCTTGGGGGGCCAGTCAGGGGACAATGAGCAGTTCTTC. This sequence joins TRBV5-1 and TRBJ2-1, with D possibly TRBD1 on 6 matching bases. V was cut by 0 bases and J by 5 bases, with 15 bases left in between. Germline CDR1 is SGHRS and CDR2 is YFSETQ. CDR3 size: 16 residues.

The V call is TRBV30, the J call TRBJ2-7, with 8 positions matching TRBD1. The ends lost 2 bases at V and 4 bases at J; junction bases unmatched: 7. The CDR3 extends over 14 amino acids. Looked up from germline, CDR1 is GTSNPN and CDR2 is SVGIG (reference sequence). The CDR3 nucleotides read TGTGCCTGGAGTCCTCAGGGGGCCGGGTACGAGCAGTACTTC. Translation: CAWSPQGAGYEQYF.

This clone was detected a few times. The chain combines TRBV2 with TRBJ2-1, with a possible D match to TRBD2 (6 bases). This CDR3 region has 13 residues. V shed 6 bases and J shed 8 bases, with 14 bases lying between them. Germline CDR1 SNHLY, CDR2 FYNNEI. CDR3 residues: CASRGDSWHEQFF. CDR3 in DNA: TGTGCCAGCAGGGGGGACTCCTGGCATGAGCAGTTCTTC.